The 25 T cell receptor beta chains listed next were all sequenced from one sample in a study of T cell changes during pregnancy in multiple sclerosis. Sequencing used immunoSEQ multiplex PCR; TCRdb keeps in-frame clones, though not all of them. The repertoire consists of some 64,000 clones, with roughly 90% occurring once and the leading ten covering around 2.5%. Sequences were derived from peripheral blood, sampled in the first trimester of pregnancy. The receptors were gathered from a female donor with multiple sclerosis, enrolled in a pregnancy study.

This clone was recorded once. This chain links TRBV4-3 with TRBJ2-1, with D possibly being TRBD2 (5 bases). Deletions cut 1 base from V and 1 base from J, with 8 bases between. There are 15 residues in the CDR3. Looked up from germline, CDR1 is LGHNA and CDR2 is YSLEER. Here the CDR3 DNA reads TGCGCCAGCAGCCAAGGAGCGGAATCCTACAATGAGCAGTTCTTC. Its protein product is CASSQGAESYNEQFF.

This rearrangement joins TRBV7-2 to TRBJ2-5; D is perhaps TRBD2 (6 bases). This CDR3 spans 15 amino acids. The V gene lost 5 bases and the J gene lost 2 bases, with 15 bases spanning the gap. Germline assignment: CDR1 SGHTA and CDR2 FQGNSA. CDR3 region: CASSGLLGGQETQYF. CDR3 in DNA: TGTGCCAGCAGCGGACTCCTCGGGGGTCAAGAGACCCAGTACTTC.

In DNA, the CDR3 is TGTGCCAGCAGTCCAATTCCGGGACAGGGTACCTACGAGCAGTACTTC. Its protein product is CASSPIPGQGTYEQYF. J is TRBJ2-7 and V is TRBV28; 9 bases align to TRBD1. From germline, CDR1 is MDHEN and CDR2 SYDVKM. The CDR3 extends over 16 amino acids. V dropped 5 bases and J dropped 2; count of bases not matched to a gene: 10. Full variable domain (remainder filled in from reference TRBV28 and TRBJ2-7): DVKVTQSSRYLVKRTGEKVFLECVQDMDHENMFWYRQDPGLGLRLIYFSYDVKMKEKGDIPEGYSVSREKKERFSLILESASTNQTSMYLCASSPIPGQGTYEQYFGPGTRLTVT.

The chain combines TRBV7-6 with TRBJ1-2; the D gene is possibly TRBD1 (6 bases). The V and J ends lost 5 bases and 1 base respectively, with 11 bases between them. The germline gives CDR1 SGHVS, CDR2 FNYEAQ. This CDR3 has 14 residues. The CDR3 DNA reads TGTGCCAGCAGCCCCCGGACAGATAACTATGGCTACACCTTC. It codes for CASSPRTDNYGYTF.

CDR3 in DNA: TGTGCCTGGAGCGACACAGGGGGCACCACTGAAGCTTTCTTT. Translating it yields CAWSDTGGTTEAFF. The chain joins TRBV30 to TRBJ1-1; 9 bases agree with TRBD1. Germline V gene data show CDR1 as GTSNPN and CDR2 as SVGIG (reference sequence). Germline trimming cut 3 bases from V and 4 bases from J; bases unmatched to any gene: 6. The CDR3 runs to 14 residues.

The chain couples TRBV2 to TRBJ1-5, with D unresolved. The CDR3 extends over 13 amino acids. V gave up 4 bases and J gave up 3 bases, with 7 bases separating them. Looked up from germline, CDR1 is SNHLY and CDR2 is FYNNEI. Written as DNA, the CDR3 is TGTGCCAGCAGTGTTAGCAACAATCAGCCCCAGCATTTT. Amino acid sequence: CASSVSNNQPQHF.

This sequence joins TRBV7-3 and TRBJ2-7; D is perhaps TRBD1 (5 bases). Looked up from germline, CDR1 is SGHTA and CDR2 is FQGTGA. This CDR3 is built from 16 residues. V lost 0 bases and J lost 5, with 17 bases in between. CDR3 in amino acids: CASSLTVRQGGDEQYF. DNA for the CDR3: TGTGCCAGCAGCTTAACGGTACGCCAGGGCGGCGACGAGCAGTACTTC.

CDR3 DNA: TGTGCCAGCAGTGAAAGGCGGCGCACAGATACGCAGTATTTT. Protein: CASSERRRTDTQYF. This sequence joins TRBV2 and TRBJ2-3; D unresolved. This CDR3 contains 14 residues. The V gene's germline CDR1 is SNHLY and CDR2 FYNNEI. V was cut by 2 bases and J by 1 base, with 7 bases left in between.

CDR3 coding DNA: TGTGCCAGCAGTTTTTGGCGGGGACAGGTCTCTGGGGCCAACGTCCTGACTTTC. Its protein product is CASSFWRGQVSGANVLTF. This chain joins TRBV28 and TRBJ2-6; 8 bases fit TRBD1. The CDR3 spans 18 residues. Looked up from germline, CDR1 is MDHEN and CDR2 is SYDVKM. The J segment lost 0 bases and the V segment lost 3 bases, leaving 7 bases of the junction unmatched.

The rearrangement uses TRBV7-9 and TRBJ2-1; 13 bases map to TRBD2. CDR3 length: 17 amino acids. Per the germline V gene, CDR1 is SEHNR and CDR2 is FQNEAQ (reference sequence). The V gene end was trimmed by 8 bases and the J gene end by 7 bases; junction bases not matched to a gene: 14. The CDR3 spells CASFGGGLAGLRNEQFF. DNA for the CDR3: TGTGCCAGCTTTGGAGGGGGACTAGCGGGACTCAGGAATGAGCAGTTCTTC. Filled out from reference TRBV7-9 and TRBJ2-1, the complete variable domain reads DTGVSQNPRHKITKRGQNVTFRCDPISEHNRLYWYRQTLGQGPEFLTYFQNEAQLEKSRLLSDRFSAERPKGSFSTLEIQRTEQGDSAMYLCASFGGGLAGLRNEQFFGPGTRLTVL.

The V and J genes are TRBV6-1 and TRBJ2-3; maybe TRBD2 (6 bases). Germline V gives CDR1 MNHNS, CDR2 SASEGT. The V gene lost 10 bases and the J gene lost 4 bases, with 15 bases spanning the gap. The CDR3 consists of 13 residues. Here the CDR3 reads CANGGGEADTQYF. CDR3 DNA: TGTGCCAACGGGGGTGGGGAGGCAGATACGCAGTATTTT.

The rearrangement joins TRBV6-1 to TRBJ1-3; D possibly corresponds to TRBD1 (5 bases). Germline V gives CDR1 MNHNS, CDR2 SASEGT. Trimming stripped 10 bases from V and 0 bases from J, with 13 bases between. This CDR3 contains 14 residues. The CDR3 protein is CATGDGSSGNTIYF. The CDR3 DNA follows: TGTGCCACCGGGGACGGGAGCTCTGGAAACACCATATATTTT.

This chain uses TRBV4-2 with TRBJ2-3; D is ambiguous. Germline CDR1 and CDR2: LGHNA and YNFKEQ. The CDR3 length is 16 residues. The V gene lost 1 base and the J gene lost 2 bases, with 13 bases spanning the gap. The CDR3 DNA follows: TGTGCCAGCAGCCAAGTAGAACTAACCTACACAGATACGCAGTATTTT. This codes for CASSQVELTYTDTQYF.

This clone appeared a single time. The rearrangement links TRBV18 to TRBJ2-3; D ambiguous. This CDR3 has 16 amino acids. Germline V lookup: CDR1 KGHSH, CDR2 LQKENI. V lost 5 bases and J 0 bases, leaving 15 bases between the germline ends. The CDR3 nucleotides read TGTGCCAGCTCAACAACTAAGACGTCTAGCACAGATACGCAGTATTTT. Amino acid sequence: CASSTTKTSSTDTQYF.

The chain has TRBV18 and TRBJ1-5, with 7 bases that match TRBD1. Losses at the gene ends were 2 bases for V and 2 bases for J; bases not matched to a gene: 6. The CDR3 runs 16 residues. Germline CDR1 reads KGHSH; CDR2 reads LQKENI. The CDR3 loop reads CASSPDRAAGNQPQHF. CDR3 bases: TGTGCCAGCTCACCAGACAGGGCAGCGGGCAATCAGCCCCAGCATTTT.

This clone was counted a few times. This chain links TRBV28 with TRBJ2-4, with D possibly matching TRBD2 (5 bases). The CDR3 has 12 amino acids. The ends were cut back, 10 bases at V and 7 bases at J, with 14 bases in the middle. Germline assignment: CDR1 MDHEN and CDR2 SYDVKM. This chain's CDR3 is CAIRGGSNIQYF. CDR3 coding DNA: TGTGCCATTCGTGGAGGATCGAACATTCAGTACTTC. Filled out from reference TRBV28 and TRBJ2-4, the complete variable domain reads DVKVTQSSRYLVKRTGEKVFLECVQDMDHENMFWYRQDPGLGLRLIYFSYDVKMKEKGDIPEGYSVSREKKERFSLILESASTNQTSMYLCAIRGGSNIQYFGAGTRLSVL.

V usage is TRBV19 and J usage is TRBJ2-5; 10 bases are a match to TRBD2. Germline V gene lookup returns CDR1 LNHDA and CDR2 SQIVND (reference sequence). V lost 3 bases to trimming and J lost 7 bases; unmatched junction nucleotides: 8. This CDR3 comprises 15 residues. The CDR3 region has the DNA TGTGCCAGTAGTATTGGAGTAGCGGGGGGTGGGACCCAGTACTTC. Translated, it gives CASSIGVAGGGTQYF.

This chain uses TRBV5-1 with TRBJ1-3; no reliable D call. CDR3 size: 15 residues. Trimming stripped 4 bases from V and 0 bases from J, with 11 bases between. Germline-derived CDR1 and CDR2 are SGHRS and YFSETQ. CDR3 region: CASSPTTGSGNTIYF. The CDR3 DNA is TGCGCCAGCAGCCCCACGACTGGCTCTGGAAACACCATATATTTT.

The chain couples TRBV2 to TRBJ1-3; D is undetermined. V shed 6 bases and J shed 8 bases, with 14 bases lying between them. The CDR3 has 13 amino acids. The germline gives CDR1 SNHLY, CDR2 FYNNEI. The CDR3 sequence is CASRRVQEDTIYF. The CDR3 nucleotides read TGTGCCAGCAGGAGGGTTCAGGAGGACACCATATATTTT.

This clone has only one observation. In nucleotides, the CDR3 is TGTGCCAGTAGGAGGGACCAAGAGACCCAGTACTTC. Protein sequence: CASRRDQETQYF. V usage is TRBV19 and J usage is TRBJ2-5; perhaps TRBD2 as D (5 bases). Germline CDR1 and CDR2: LNHDA and SQIVND (reference sequence). V lost 6 bases to trimming and J lost 0 bases, with 5 bases between them. The CDR3 spans 12 residues.

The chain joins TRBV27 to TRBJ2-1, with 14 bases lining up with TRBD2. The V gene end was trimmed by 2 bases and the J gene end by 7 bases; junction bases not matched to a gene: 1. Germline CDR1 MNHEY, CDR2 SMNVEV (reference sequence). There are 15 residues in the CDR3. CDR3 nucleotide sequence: TGTGCCAGCAGTTTAGGGACTAGCGGGAGAAATGAGCAGTTCTTC. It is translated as CASSLGTSGRNEQFF.

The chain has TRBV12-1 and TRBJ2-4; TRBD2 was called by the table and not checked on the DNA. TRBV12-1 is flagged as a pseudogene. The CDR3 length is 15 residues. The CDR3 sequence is CASSFYGLAKNIQYF. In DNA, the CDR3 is TGTGCCAGCAGCTTTTACGGTTTAGCCAAAAACATTCAGTACTTC.

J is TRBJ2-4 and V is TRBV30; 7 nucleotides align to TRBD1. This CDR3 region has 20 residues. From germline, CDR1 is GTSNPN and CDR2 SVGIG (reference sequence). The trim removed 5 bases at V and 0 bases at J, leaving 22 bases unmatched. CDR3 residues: CAWGDSKTRRSSIAKNIQYF. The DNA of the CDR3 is TGTGCCTGGGGGGACAGTAAAACCCGAAGGTCCTCCATAGCCAAAAACATTCAGTACTTC.

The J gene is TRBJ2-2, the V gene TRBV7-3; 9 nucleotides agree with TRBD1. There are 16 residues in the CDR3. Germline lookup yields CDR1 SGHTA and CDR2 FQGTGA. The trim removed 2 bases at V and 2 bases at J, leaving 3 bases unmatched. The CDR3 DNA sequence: TGTGCCAGCAGCTTATGGGGACAGGGTAACACCGGGGAGCTGTTTTTT. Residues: CASSLWGQGNTGELFF.

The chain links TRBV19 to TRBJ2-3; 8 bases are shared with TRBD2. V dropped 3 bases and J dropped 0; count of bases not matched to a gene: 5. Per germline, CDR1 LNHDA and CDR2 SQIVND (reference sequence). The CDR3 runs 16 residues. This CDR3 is CASSILSGASTDTQYF. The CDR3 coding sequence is TGTGCCAGTAGTATTCTTAGCGGGGCTAGCACAGATACGCAGTATTTT.